This TCR beta chain emerged from a study of T cells after somatic rescue of genetic block (dated by TCRdb to the early 2020s). Describing the broader study: What the study looked at was long-term robustness, specifically in a T-cell system that came about through somatic rescue of a genetic block in T-cell development.

V and J lose 1 base and 5 bases, and a span of 6 bases separates them. Counted from cysteine to phenylalanine, this CDR3 has 12 amino acids. Only the CDR3 portion is preserved as DNA: 36 bases, with reading frame beginning at the first base. The germline V gene sets CDR1 to SGHTA and CDR2 to FQGNSA. The library relied on the immunoSEQ multiplex PCR assay. TCRdb stores this immuneACCESS table with in-frame sequences only. Part of the clones is absent; in the studies checked, under half of the shortfall reflects unresolved V genes, and no reason is known for the rest. Here the sample has tens of thousands of clones; approximately 90% occur a single time. The leading ten clones occupy roughly 1.7% of the sample. In the case of this clone: Its antigen remains unidentified. Qualities for individual bases were not recorded, and no much larger clone is one base off.

The receptor comes from a woman aged 18 to 35. Specimen: peripheral blood mononuclear cells (PBMCs). Rearrangement joined TRBV7-2 to TRBJ2-7; the D gene is not confidently resolved. The nucleotides are TGTGCCAGCAGCTTAGTTGCGAACGAGCAGTACTTC. Its protein reads: CASSLVANEQYF.